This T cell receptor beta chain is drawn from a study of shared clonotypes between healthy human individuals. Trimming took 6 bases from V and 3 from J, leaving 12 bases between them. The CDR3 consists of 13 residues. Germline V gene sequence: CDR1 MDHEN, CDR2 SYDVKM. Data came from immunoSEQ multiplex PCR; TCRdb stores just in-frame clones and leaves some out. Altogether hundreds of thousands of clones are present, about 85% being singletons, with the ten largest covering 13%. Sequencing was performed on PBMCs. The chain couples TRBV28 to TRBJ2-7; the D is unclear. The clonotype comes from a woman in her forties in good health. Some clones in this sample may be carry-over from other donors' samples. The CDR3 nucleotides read TGTGCCAGCAGGAGACCCAGTATCTACGAGCAGTACTTC. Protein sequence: CASRRPSIYEQYF.